Given below is one T cell receptor beta chain in context. Data came from immunoSEQ multiplex PCR; TCRdb stores just in-frame clones and leaves some out. The sample gives roughly 160,000 clones, roughly 95% of which show up once; 1% is in the top ten. These data are taken from a study of control samples from healthy donors and cancer patients. The CDR3 consists of 10 residues. In germline, CDR1 is SQVTM, CDR2 ANQGSEA. The clonotype was recovered from a woman in her 30s in good health. Sequenced material: blood. V is TRBV29-1 and J is TRBJ2-3; D remains ambiguous. The CDR3 loop is CSLGTDTQYF. The CDR3 bases are TGCAGTTTGGGTACAGATACGCAGTATTTT.